This T cell receptor (beta chain) was obtained from a study of blood T cell repertoires in COVID-19. Study as a whole: T cells, B-cell-depleted T cells, or PBMCs provided the cDNA or gDNA that served as material.

Methods used by the authors: Using reference gene primer amplification, nucleated cell counts were estimated. Only in-frame clones appear in the TCRdb table, and some are missing; sequencing was by immunoSEQ multiplex PCR. Clone size and the V and J calls come from that table; the DNA yielded D and trimming. This sample has tens of thousands of clones, with 85% found just once. J was trimmed by 4 bases and V by 0 bases; bases with no gene match: 7. The CDR3 length is 16 residues. In germline, CDR1 is MRHNA, CDR2 SNTAGT. The specimen was peripheral blood. J is TRBJ1-2 and V is TRBV6-4, with TRBD1 matching 8 bases. This sequence was found in a man aged 45 to 65 with acute or convalescent COVID-19. In nucleotides, the CDR3 is TGTGCCAGCAGTGACTCGAATCAAGACAGGGGCTATGGCTACACCTTC. Its protein is CASSDSNQDRGYGYTF.